This TCR beta chain emerged from a study of shared clonotypes between healthy human individuals. Overall study context: Per-donor plates numbered three CD4 naive, three CD4 memory, two CD8 naive and one CD8 memory.

Turning to this clone: The target antigen is unknown.

Here immunoSEQ multiplex PCR was the method, and the copy in TCRdb shows in-frame clones only, minus some. This table holds over 2 million clones, 95% found once. Per germline, CDR1 SGHAT and CDR2 FQNNGV. CDR3 length: 16 residues. Trimming shortened V by 5 bases and J by 7 bases, and 21 bases separated the two germline ends. Overall study findings and caveats: Large sequencing depth failed to make sorted-subset sequencing complete, rarefaction showed. Sampling involved blood alone; tissue repertoires likely differ. Shared across a few donors were around 5% of the naive CD4 clonotypes.

The TCR comes from a young man in good health. What was sequenced was naive CD4+ T cells sorted from blood. The sample's subset: CD45RA+ positively selected. This chain uses TRBV11-2 with TRBJ2-1; tentatively, D is TRBD1 or TRBD2 (5 bases each). CDR3 nucleotides: TGTGCCAGCAGCCCGTCGGGGCGGGCCAATTGGAATGAGCAGTTCTTC. It translates to CASSPSGRANWNEQFF.